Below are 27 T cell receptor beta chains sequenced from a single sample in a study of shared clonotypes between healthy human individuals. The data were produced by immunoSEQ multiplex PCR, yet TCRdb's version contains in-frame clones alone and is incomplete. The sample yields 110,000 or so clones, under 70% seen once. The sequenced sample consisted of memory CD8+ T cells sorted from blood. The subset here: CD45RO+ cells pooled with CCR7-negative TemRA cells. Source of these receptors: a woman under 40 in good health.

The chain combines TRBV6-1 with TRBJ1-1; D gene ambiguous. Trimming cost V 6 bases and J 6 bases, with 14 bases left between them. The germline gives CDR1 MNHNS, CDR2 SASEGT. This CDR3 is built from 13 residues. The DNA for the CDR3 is TGTGCCAGCAGCCCAGGAGAAACTGCTGAAGCTTTCTTT. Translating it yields CASSPGETAEAFF.

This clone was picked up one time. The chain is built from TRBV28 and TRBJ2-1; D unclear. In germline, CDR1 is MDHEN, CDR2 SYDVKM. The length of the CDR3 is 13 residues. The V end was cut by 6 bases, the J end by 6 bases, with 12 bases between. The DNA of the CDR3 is TGTGCCAGCAGCCAAGGGCTCTTCAATGAGCAGTTCTTC. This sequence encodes CASSQGLFNEQFF.

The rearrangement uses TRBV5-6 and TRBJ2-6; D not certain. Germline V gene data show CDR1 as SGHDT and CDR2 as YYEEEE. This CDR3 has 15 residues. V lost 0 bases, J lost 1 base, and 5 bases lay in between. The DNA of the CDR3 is TGTGCCAGCAGCTTGGGGTGGTCTGGGGCCAACGTCCTGACTTTC. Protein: CASSLGWSGANVLTF.

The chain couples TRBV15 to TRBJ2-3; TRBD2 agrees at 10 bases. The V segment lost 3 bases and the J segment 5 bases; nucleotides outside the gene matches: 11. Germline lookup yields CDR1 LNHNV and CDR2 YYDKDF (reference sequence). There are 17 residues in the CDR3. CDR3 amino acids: CATSSYLTSGLRDTQYF. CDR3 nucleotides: TGTGCCACCAGCAGTTACTTGACTAGCGGGCTCAGAGATACGCAGTATTTT.

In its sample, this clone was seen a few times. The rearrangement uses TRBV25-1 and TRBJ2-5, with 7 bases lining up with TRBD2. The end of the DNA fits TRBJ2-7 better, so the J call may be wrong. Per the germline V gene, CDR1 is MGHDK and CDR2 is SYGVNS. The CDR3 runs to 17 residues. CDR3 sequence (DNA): TGTGCCAGCAGTGAATCCCCGGCCGGGACTACCATTTACGAGCAGTACTTC. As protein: CASSESPAGTTIYEQYF.

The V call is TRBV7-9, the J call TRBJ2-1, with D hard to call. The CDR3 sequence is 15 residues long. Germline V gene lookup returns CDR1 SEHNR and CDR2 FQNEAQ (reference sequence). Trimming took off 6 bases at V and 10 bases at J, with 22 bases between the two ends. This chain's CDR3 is CASSHSTIAQLEQFF. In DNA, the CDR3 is TGTGCCAGCAGTCATTCTACGATAGCTCAATTAGAGCAGTTCTTC.

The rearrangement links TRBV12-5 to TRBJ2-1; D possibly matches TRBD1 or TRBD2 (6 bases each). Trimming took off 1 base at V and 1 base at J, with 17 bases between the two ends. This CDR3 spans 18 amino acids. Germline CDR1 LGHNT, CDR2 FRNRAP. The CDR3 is CASGLAVSGARSYNEQFF. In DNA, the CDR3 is TGTGCTAGTGGTTTGGCCGTATCGGGGGCGCGATCCTACAATGAGCAGTTCTTC.

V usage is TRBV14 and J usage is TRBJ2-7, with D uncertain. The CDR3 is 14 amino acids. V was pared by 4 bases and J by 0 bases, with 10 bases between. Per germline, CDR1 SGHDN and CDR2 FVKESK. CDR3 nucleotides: TGTGCCAGCAGCCTGTGGGGTAGCTCCTACGAGCAGTACTTC. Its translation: CASSLWGSSYEQYF. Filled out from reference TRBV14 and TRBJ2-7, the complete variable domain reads EAGVTQFPSHSVIEKGQTVTLRCDPISGHDNLYWYRRVMGKEIKFLLHFVKESKQDESGMPNNRFLAERTGGTYSTLKVQPAELEDSGVYFCASSLWGSSYEQYFGPGTRLTVT.

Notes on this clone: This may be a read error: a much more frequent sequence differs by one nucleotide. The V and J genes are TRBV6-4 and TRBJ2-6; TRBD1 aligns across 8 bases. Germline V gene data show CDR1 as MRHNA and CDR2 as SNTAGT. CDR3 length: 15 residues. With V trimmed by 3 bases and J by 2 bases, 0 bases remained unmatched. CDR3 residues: CASSEQGAGANVLTF. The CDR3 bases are TGTGCCAGCAGTGAACAGGGGGCTGGGGCCAACGTCCTGACTTTC.

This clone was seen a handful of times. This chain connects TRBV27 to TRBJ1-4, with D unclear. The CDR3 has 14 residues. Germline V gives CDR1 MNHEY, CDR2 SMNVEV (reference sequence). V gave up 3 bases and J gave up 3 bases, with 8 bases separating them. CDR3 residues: CASSFVGANEKLFF. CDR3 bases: TGTGCCAGCAGTTTTGTGGGTGCTAATGAAAAACTGTTTTTT.

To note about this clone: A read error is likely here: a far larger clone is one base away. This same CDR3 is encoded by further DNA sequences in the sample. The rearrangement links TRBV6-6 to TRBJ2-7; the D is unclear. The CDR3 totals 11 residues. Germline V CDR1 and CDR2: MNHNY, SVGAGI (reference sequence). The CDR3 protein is CASSYSSEQYF. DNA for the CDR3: TGTGCCAGCAGTTACTCGAGCGAGCAATACTTC.

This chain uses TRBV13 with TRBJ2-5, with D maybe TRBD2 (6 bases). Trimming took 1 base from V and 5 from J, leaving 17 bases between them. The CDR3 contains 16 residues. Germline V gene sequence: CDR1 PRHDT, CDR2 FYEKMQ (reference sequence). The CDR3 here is CASSLDGGVHPETQYF. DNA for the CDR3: TGTGCCAGCAGCTTAGACGGCGGGGTGCACCCGGAGACCCAGTACTTC.

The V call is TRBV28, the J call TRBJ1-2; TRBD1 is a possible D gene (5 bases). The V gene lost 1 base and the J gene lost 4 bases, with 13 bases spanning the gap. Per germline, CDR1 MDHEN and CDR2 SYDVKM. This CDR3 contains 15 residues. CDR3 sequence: CASSLSSSGPYGYTF. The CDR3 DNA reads TGTGCCAGCAGTTTATCCTCCTCAGGGCCCTATGGCTACACCTTC.

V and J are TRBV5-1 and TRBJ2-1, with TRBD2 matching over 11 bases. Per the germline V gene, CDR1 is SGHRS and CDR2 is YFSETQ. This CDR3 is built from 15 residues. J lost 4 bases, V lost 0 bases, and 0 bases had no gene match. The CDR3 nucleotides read TGCGCCAGCAGCTTGGGACTAGCGGGGTACAATGAGCAGTTCTTC. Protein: CASSLGLAGYNEQFF.

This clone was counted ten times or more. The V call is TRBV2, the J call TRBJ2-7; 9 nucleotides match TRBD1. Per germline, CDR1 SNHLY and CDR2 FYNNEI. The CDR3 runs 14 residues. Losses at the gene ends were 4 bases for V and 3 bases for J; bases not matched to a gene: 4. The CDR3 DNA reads TGTGCCAGCAGTGGACAGGGGGTGGGCTACGAGCAGTACTTC. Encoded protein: CASSGQGVGYEQYF.

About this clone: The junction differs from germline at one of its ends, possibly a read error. CDR3 bases: TGTGACAGTAGCTGTAAATTGCCGAACACTGAAGCTTTCTTT. Translation gives CDSSCKLPNTEAFF. The V call is TRBV19, the J call TRBJ1-1; unclear D gene. Germline V gene sequence: CDR1 LNHDA, CDR2 SQIVND (reference sequence). The CDR3 covers 14 residues.

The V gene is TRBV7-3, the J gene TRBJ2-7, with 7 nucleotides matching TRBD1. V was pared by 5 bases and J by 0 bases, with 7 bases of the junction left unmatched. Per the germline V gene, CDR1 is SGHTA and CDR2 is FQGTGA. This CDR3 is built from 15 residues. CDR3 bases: TGTGCCAGCAGCCTTGGGACAGTCTCCTCCTACGAGCAGTACTTC. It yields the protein CASSLGTVSSYEQYF.

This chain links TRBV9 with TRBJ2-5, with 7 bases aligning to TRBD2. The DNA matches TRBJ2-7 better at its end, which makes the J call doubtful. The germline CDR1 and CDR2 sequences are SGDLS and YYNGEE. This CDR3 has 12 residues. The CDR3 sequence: CASSAGGYEQYF. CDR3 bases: TGTGCCAGCAGCGCGGGGGGCTACGAGCAGTACTTC.

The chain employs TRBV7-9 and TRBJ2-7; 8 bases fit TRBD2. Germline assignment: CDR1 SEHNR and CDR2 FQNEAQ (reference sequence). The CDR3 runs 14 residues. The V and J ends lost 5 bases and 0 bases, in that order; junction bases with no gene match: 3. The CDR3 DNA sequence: TGTGCCAGCAGCACGGGAGGGCCCTCCTACGAGCAGTACTTC. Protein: CASSTGGPSYEQYF.

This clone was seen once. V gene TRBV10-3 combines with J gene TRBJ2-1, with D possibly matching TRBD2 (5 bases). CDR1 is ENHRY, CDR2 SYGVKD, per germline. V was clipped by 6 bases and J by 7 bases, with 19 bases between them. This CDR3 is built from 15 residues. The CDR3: CAIRATRGLVNEQFF. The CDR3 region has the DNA TGTGCCATCAGGGCTACGAGAGGGCTAGTTAATGAGCAGTTCTTC.

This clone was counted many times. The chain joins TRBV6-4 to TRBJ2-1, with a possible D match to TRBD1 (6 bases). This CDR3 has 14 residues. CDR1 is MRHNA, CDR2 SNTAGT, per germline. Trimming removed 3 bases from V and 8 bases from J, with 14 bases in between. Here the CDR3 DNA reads TGTGCCAGCAGTGAGGAGGACAGTAGCCATGAGCAGTTCTTC. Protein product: CASSEEDSSHEQFF.

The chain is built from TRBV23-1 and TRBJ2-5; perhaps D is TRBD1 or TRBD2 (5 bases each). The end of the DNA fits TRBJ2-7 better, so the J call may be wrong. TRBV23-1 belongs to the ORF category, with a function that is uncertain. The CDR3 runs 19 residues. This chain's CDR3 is CASSQQGDRDPGKGYEQYF. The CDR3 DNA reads TGCGCCAGCAGCCAACAAGGGGATAGGGACCCTGGGAAAGGCTACGAGCAGTACTTC.

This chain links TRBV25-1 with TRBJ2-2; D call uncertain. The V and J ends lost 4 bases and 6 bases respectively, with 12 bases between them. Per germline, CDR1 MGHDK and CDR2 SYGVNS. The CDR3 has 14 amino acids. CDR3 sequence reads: CASSARRDPGELFF. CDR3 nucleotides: TGTGCCAGCAGTGCCCGGAGAGATCCCGGGGAGCTGTTTTTT.

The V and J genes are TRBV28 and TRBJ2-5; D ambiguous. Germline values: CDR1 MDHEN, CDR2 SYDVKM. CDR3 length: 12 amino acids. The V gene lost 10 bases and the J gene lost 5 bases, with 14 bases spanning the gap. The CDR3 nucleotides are TGTGCCACTCATCCGGGCCGGGAGACCCAGTACTTC. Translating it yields CATHPGRETQYF. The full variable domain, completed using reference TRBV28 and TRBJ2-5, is DVKVTQSSRYLVKRTGEKVFLECVQDMDHENMFWYRQDPGLGLRLIYFSYDVKMKEKGDIPEGYSVSREKKERFSLILESASTNQTSMYLCATHPGRETQYFGPGTRLLVL.

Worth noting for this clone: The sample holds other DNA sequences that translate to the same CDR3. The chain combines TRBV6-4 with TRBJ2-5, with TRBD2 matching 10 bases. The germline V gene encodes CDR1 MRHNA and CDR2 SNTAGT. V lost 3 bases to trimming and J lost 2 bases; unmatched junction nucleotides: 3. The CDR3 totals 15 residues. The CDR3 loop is CASSETSGTQETQYF. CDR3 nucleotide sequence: TGTGCCAGCAGTGAAACTAGCGGGACACAAGAGACCCAGTACTTC.

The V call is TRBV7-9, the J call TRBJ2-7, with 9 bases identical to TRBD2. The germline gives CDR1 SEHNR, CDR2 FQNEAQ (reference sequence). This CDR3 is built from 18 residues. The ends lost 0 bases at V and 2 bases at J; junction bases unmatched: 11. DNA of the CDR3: TGTGCCAGCAGCTTAGCGACGCGGGAGGGCCTATGGGCCTACGAGCAGTACTTC. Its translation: CASSLATREGLWAYEQYF.

This CDR3 reads CASSLLAAIDTDTQYF. DNA for the CDR3: TGTGCCAGCAGCCTACTAGCCGCGATTGACACAGATACGCAGTATTTT. The J gene is TRBJ2-3, the V gene TRBV5-5, with a weak D call TRBD2 (6 bases). CDR1 and CDR2 (germline): SGHKS, YYEKEE (reference sequence). This CDR3 has 16 amino acids. Trimming shortened V by 4 bases and J by 2 bases, and 17 bases separated the two germline ends.